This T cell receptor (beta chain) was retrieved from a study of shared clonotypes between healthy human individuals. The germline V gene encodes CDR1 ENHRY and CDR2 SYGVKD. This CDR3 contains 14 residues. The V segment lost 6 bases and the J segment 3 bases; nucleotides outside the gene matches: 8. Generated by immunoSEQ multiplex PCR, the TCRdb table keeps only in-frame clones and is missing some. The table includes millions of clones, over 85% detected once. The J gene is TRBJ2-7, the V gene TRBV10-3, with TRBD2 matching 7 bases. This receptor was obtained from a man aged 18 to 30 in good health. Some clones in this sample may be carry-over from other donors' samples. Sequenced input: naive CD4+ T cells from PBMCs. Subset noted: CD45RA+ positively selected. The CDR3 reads CAIREAGPRYEQYF. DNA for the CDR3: TGTGCCATCAGAGAAGCGGGGCCCCGCTACGAGCAGTACTTC.